This TCR beta chain appears in the sequencing data of a study of glioma-infiltrating T cells. Study-wide findings and caveats: CDR3 overlap between tissue and blood was very small.

This clonotype was picked up one time. The target antigen is unknown. The iRepertoire nested amplicon-rescue multiplex PCR amplified TCR alpha and beta CDR3s from RNA. For one-step reverse transcription and amplification, roughly 95-400 ng of tissue mRNA or PBMC total RNA was used. In TCRdb, the multiplex PCR reads were re-called with MiXCR into one record per CDR3 protein. This sample has over 15,000 distinct CDR3 sequences, with nearly 60% found just once. The CDR3 spans 15 residues. CDR1 MGHRA and CDR2 YSYEKL come from the germline V gene. Trimming left V 11 bases short and J 3 bases short, with 20 bases between.

Sequenced material: glioma tissue, nonneoplastic brain tissue, or PBMCs (not recorded which). The J gene is TRBJ2-1, the V gene TRBV4-1, with a weak D call TRBD2 (5 bases). This sequence originates from a human donor with low-grade glioma or glioblastoma, undergoing nonglioma brain surgery, or in good health (not recorded which). CDR3 amino acids: CAGGRDSAIYNEQFF. The CDR3 DNA reads as TGCGCCGGCGGCCGGGATTCAGCAATCTACAATGAGCAGTTCTTC.